This record looks at one T cell receptor (beta chain) sequence and its context. Its target is not known. The data are from a study of Graves' ophthalmopathy and Graves' hyperthyroidism. At the level of the study: The authors collected peripheral blood at initial diagnosis, before any treatment.

RNA transcripts were the template, and TCR beta CDR3 regions were amplified from them. RT-PCR with HTBI primers came first, then second-round multiplex PCR. A single record per CDR3 protein comes from TCRdb applying MiXCR to the multiplex PCR reads. The sample has approximately 15,000 distinct CDR3 sequences; roughly 50% are singletons. Points from the study as a whole: In blood appeared most of the expanded thyroid clonotypes whose frequency exceeded 0.001. A 13-signature model separated ophthalmopathy from stable hyperthyroidism, about 90% sensitivity, about 81% specificity.

With V trimmed by 3 bases and J by 2 bases, 2 bases remained unmatched. Germline V gene sequence: CDR1 LNHDA, CDR2 SQIVND (reference sequence). The CDR3 spans 14 residues. The chain joins TRBV19 to TRBJ1-1, with 8 bases aligning to TRBD1. The clonotype comes from a woman aged 40 to 50 with stable Graves' hyperthyroidism. Input material: peripheral blood. CDR3 region: CASSMDRANTEAFF. The CDR3 region has the DNA TGTGCCAGTAGTATGGACAGGGCTAACACTGAAGCTTTCTTT.